This T cell receptor (beta chain) derives from a study of Ad26.COV2.S vaccination and SARS-CoV-2 variants. Concerning this clone: What it recognizes is unknown.

Assay: immunoSEQ multiplex PCR; the TCRdb copy retains only in-frame clones and omits some. The sample lists about 350,000 clones; under 95% were seen once. Study conclusions and caveats: CD8+ and CD4+ T cells specific for spike reportedly responded with substantial breadth after vaccination.

This receptor was obtained from a human donor who had recovered from COVID-19. The specimen was peripheral blood, collected after recovery from COVID-19.

The CDR3 loop is CASSQDLKKNYEQYF. The DNA for the CDR3 is TGCGCCAGCAGCCAAGATCTAAAGAAGAACTACGAGCAGTACTTC. The V gene is TRBV4-1, the J gene TRBJ2-7; no definite D call. There are 15 residues in the CDR3. Germline-derived CDR1 and CDR2 are MGHRA and YSYEKL. V dropped 0 bases and J dropped 3 bases, with 12 bases sitting between them.